What follows is one TCR beta chain and its context. TCRdb's table, derived via immunoSEQ multiplex PCR, lists solely in-frame clones and lacks some. The sample yields some 170,000 clones, about 89% seen once. CDR1 and CDR2 (germline): SGDLS, YYNGEE. Deletions cut 3 bases from V and 4 bases from J, with 10 bases between. The CDR3 covers 13 residues. The data stem from a study of cytomegalovirus exposure and HLA in healthy donors. This chain uses TRBV9 with TRBJ1-2, with D possibly TRBD1 on 6 matching bases. The TCR originated in a man in his late teens or twenties in good health and CMV-seropositive. Sequenced input: PBMCs. CDR3 in amino acids: CASSAGQSYGYTF. The CDR3 DNA reads as TGTGCCAGCAGCGCAGGACAGAGCTATGGCTACACCTTC.